The clone carrying this T cell receptor (beta chain) was seen only a few times. V was clipped by 2 bases and J by 3 bases, with 13 bases between them. The germline V gene encodes CDR1 SQVTM and CDR2 ANQGSEA. This CDR3 has 14 amino acids. The table came from immunoSEQ multiplex PCR; TCRdb's copy has only in-frame clones and leaves some out. The data show about 63,000 clones, 65% to 90% seen once. The sample comes from a study of control samples from healthy donors and cancer patients. Sequenced material: blood. This sequence originates from a middle-aged man in good health. The chain links TRBV29-1 to TRBJ1-2; D is undetermined. CDR3 in amino acids: CSVESLDGDYGYTF. CDR3 nucleotides: TGCAGCGTTGAAAGCCTAGATGGTGACTATGGCTACACCTTC.